Listed here is a single TCR beta chain. What it binds is unknown. Naive CD8 cells lacked CD45RO and underwent positive selection for CCR7, leaving out terminally differentiated effector memory CD45RA+ cells. The data originate from a study of shared clonotypes between healthy human individuals. Study information: Per donor, CD8 memory used one plate, CD8 naive used two, CD4 memory used three and CD4 naive used three. General study points: Non-shared clonotypes had lower generation probabilities than clonotypes shared by all four sorted-subset donors. Naive subsets generally had larger estimated richness than memory subsets.

Researchers divided each subset's genomic DNA evenly across several immunoSEQ plates. Sequencing was performed with immunoSEQ multiplex PCR; in TCRdb, only in-frame clones are kept and a portion is missing. The table shows some 580,000 clones, with about 98% occurring only once. This TCR was sampled from a man aged 30 to 39 in good health. Sequencing was done on a sample of naive CD8+ T cells sorted from blood.

CDR3 sequence reads: CASSIDRGRTDTQYF. The CDR3 region has the DNA TGTGCCAGCAGCATCGACAGGGGACGCACAGATACGCAGTATTTT. This chain connects TRBV7-2 to TRBJ2-3; 8 bases map to TRBD1. The CDR3 runs 15 residues. Germline V gene sequence: CDR1 SGHTA, CDR2 FQGNSA. V trimming: 5 bases; J trimming: 1 base; junction bases outside the gene matches: 5.